The 5 T cell receptor beta chains in this list originate from one sample, sequenced in a study of CD8 T cells in Susac syndrome. RNA totalling roughly 0.45 to 1 ug underwent reverse transcription with random hexamers. A single record per CDR3 protein comes from TCRdb applying MiXCR to the immunoSEQ multiplex PCR reads. The data show under 200,000 distinct CDR3 sequences, approximately 96% seen once. The specimen was CD4+ T cells from PBMCs. These receptor sequences come from a human donor with Susac syndrome.

This sequence joins TRBV9 and TRBJ1-6, with 7 bases aligning to TRBD1. V was pared by 3 bases and J by 10 bases, with 10 bases of the junction left unmatched. The CDR3 covers 15 residues. The germline V gene encodes CDR1 SGDLS and CDR2 YYNGEE. CDR3 residues: CASSDQGQSFSPLHF. The CDR3 DNA follows: TGTGCCAGCAGCGACCAGGGACAGTCATTCTCACCCCTCCACTTT.

This clonotype was counted a single time. The J gene is TRBJ2-3, the V gene TRBV30; TRBD2 matches at 10 bases. The CDR3 runs to 18 residues. Germline-derived CDR1 and CDR2 are GTSNPN and SVGIG (reference sequence). V trimming: 3 bases; J trimming: 3 bases; junction bases outside the gene matches: 15. In DNA form, the CDR3 reads TGTGCCTGGAGCCGGCCGAGCGGGGGGGCCGGGGGGACAGATACGCAGTATTTT. This sequence encodes CAWSRPSGGAGGTDTQYF.

In its sample, this clonotype was seen once. The rearrangement links TRBV27 to TRBJ1-6; 7 nucleotides align to TRBD1. CDR3 length: 17 amino acids. After removal of 5 bases from V and 5 bases from J, the junction contained 12 bases not matched to a gene. Germline lookup yields CDR1 MNHEY and CDR2 SMNVEV (reference sequence). The chain's CDR3 is CASSMGQRDIHNSPLHF. The CDR3 nucleotides are TGTGCCAGCAGTATGGGACAGCGAGACATTCATAATTCACCCCTCCACTTT.

The genes are TRBV10-3 and TRBJ2-7, with D perhaps TRBD2 (7 bases). The CDR3 is 13 amino acids. CDR1 ENHRY and CDR2 SYGVKD come from the germline V gene. V was shortened by 8 bases and J by 4 bases, with 15 bases between the two germline ends. CDR3 DNA sequence: TGTGCCATCTGGAGGGGGGGGACTTACGAGCAGTACTTC. Translation gives CAIWRGGTYEQYF.

The J gene is TRBJ1-1, the V gene TRBV3-1; D perhaps matches TRBD1 (5 bases). Germline assignment: CDR1 LGHDT and CDR2 YNNKEL (reference sequence). The ends were cut back, 1 base at V and 5 bases at J, with 8 bases in the middle. The length of the CDR3 is 13 residues. The CDR3 DNA follows: TGTGCCAGCAGCCAAGGTTCAGGGACTGAAGCTTTCTTT. Translating it yields CASSQGSGTEAFF.